What follows are 9 T cell receptor beta chains derived from one specimen sequenced in a study of blood T cell repertoires in COVID-19 (dated by TCRdb to the early 2020s). Preparation of the library involved the immunoSEQ multiplex PCR assay. TCRdb mirrors the immuneACCESS table, restricted to in-frame sequences. Some clones are absent from its copies; in checked studies, under half trace to an unresolved V gene, and the reason for the others is unknown. For this sample there are about 300,000 clones; about 87% appear just once. More than 6.5% of the sample comes from the top ten. The sample was peripheral blood. These receptors all come from a woman aged 25 to 39 who had recovered from COVID-19.

This clone has more than one count but fewer than ten. V and J are TRBV19 and TRBJ2-1, with 7 bases identical to TRBD2. Germline lookup yields CDR1 LNHDA and CDR2 SQIVND (reference sequence). V shed 1 base, J shed 3 bases, and the junction held 6 bases outside the gene matches. The CDR3 extends over 16 amino acids. Here the CDR3 DNA reads TGTGCCAGTAGTATAGTAGCCGGGGGGTTCTACAATGAGCAGTTCTTC. It is translated as CASSIVAGGFYNEQFF.

This chain links TRBV7-8 with TRBJ2-1, with 11 bases matching TRBD2. Looked up from germline, CDR1 is SGHVS and CDR2 is FQNEAQ. The CDR3 runs 16 residues. V trimming: 4 bases; J trimming: 7 bases; junction bases outside the gene matches: 9. In DNA, the CDR3 is TGTGCCAGCAGCTCCCCCCATAGCGGGGGGGCTAATGAGCAGTTCTTC. This translates into CASSSPHSGGANEQFF.

The chain links TRBV5-1 to TRBJ2-3; tentatively, D is TRBD2 (6 bases). The V end lost 7 bases, the J end lost 1 base, and 10 bases lay between the germline ends. Germline CDR1 reads SGHRS; CDR2 reads YFSETQ. CDR3 length: 13 amino acids. CDR3 in DNA: TGCGCCAGCTACTCTAGCGGCACAGATACGCAGTATTTT. Translation gives CASYSSGTDTQYF.

The V and J genes are TRBV18 and TRBJ2-1; D unclear. Germline V gene data show CDR1 as KGHSH and CDR2 as LQKENI. Trimming took off 2 bases at V and 2 bases at J, with 10 bases between the two ends. The CDR3 length is 15 residues. CDR3 loop: CASSPNSPTYNEQFF. The DNA of the CDR3 is TGTGCCAGCTCACCAAACTCACCGACCTACAATGAGCAGTTCTTC.

The genes are TRBV7-6 and TRBJ2-2, with 8 bases identical to TRBD2. In germline, CDR1 is SGHVS, CDR2 FNYEAQ. This CDR3 comprises 17 residues. After removal of 7 bases from V and 0 bases from J, the junction contained 10 bases not matched to a gene. CDR3: CASTPGGGGTNTGELFF. The CDR3 DNA sequence: TGTGCCAGCACCCCCGGGGGCGGGGGGACGAACACCGGGGAGCTGTTTTTT.

J is TRBJ2-3 and V is TRBV7-9; 8 bases match TRBD2. Germline CDR1 is SEHNR and CDR2 is FQNEAQ (reference sequence). The CDR3 runs 16 residues. The ends lost 1 base at V and 2 bases at J; junction bases unmatched: 5. CDR3 DNA sequence: TGTGCCAGCAGCTTAGTCACGGGAGGGCCCACAGATACGCAGTATTTT. Amino acids: CASSLVTGGPTDTQYF.

The chain has TRBV18 and TRBJ1-4; 7 positions agree with TRBD1. V was clipped by 6 bases and J by 1 base; unmatched bases: 11. The CDR3 runs to 17 residues. Germline CDR1 reads KGHSH; CDR2 reads LQKENI. The CDR3, as DNA: TGTGCCAGCTCGCATAACACAGGGGTCGAAACTAATGAAAAACTGTTTTTT. Translated, it gives CASSHNTGVETNEKLFF. The complete variable domain, with remaining parts taken from reference TRBV18 and TRBJ1-4, reads NAGVMQNPRHLVRRRGQEARLRCSPMKGHSHVYWYRQLPEEGLKFMVYLQKENIIDESGMPKERFSAEFPKEGPSILRIQQVVRGDSAAYFCASSHNTGVETNEKLFFGSGTQLSVL.

The CDR3 nucleotides are TGTGCCAGCAGGACAGTCAAAGGGTCCTACGAGCAGTACTTC. This sequence encodes CASRTVKGSYEQYF. This chain connects TRBV6-5 to TRBJ2-7, with TRBD1 as a possible D gene (5 bases). Between the trimmed V and J ends, which lost 6 bases and 1 base, there was a span of 13 bases. The CDR3 sequence is 14 residues long. Germline V gene sequence: CDR1 MNHEY, CDR2 SVGAGI.

This sequence joins TRBV4-3 and TRBJ2-3; TRBD2 agrees at 9 bases. Germline V gene sequence: CDR1 LGHNA, CDR2 YSLEER. The CDR3 runs 17 residues. Trimming took 2 bases from V and 1 from J; bases not matched to a gene: 7. The CDR3 region has the DNA TGCGCCAGCAGCCAACAAGGGGCTAGCGGGGGCACAGATACGCAGTATTTT. Translating it yields CASSQQGASGGTDTQYF.